This note documents a single TCR beta chain sequence. This entry comes from a study of PD-L1 blockade in urothelial cancer. On the study more broadly: Patients with male sex and bladder-origin urothelial cancer accounted for about nine tenths of the roughly 29 enrolled.

Every patient provided from 1 to 8 samples, collected pretreatment and on-treatment. Here immunoSEQ multiplex PCR was the method, and the copy in TCRdb shows in-frame clones only, minus some. The sample yields under 55,000 clones, over 75% seen once. Trimming shortened V by 6 bases and J by 3 bases, and 20 bases separated the two germline ends. This CDR3 has 17 residues. Germline V CDR1 and CDR2: LNHDA, SQIVND (reference sequence). This TCR was sampled from a man aged 35 to 55 with urothelial cancer. The sample here was PBMCs, taken around atezolizumab (anti-PD-L1) treatment. The chain uses TRBV19 and TRBJ2-2; possibly TRBD1 for D (5 bases). CDR3 in DNA: TGTGCCAGTAGCCCCTTGGGGCGACGATACGACACCGGGGAGCTGTTTTTT. Its protein is CASSPLGRRYDTGELFF. Looking up the rest from reference TRBV19 and TRBJ2-2 gives the full variable domain: DGGITQSPKYLFRKEGQNVTLSCEQNLNHDAMYWYRQDPGQGLRLIYYSQIVNDFQKGDIAEGYSVSREKKESFPLTVTSAQKNPTAFYLCASSPLGRRYDTGELFFGEGSRLTVL.